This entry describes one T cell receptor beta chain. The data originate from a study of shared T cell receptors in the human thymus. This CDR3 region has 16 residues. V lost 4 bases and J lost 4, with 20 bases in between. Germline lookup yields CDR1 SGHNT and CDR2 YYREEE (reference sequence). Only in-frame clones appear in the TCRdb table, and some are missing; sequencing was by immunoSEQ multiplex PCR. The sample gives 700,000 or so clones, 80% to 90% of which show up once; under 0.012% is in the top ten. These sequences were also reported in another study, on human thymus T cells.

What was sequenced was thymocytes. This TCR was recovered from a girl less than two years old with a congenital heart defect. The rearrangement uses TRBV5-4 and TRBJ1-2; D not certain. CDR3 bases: TGTGCCAGCAGCCGTCTAGAAACACCTGAGACCTATGGCTACACCTTC. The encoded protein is CASSRLETPETYGYTF.